Below, 2 T cell receptor beta chains from the same sample are listed, as sequenced in a study of control samples from healthy donors and cancer patients. The method was immunoSEQ multiplex PCR; TCRdb's version includes in-frame clones alone and lacks a portion of them. The data hold fewer than 120,000 clones, with 70% to 90% observed a single time. Sequencing used PBMCs. Receptors originate from an older woman with lung cancer.

The chain uses TRBV25-1 and TRBJ1-1; D gene uncertain. Trimming took 2 bases from V and 3 from J, leaving 10 bases between them. In germline, CDR1 is MGHDK, CDR2 SYGVNS. The CDR3 extends over 14 amino acids. This chain's CDR3 is CASSELGLDTEAFF. DNA for the CDR3: TGTGCCAGCAGTGAACTAGGGTTAGACACTGAAGCTTTCTTT.

The V and J genes are TRBV28 and TRBJ1-1; no clear D. The length of the CDR3 is 16 residues. The ends were cut back, 5 bases at V and 0 bases at J, with 16 bases in the middle. Germline CDR1 reads MDHEN; CDR2 reads SYDVKM. Here the CDR3 reads CASSLTVMGLNTEAFF. CDR3 in DNA: TGTGCCAGCAGTCTAACCGTTATGGGATTGAACACTGAAGCTTTCTTT. The full variable domain, completed using reference TRBV28 and TRBJ1-1, is DVKVTQSSRYLVKRTGEKVFLECVQDMDHENMFWYRQDPGLGLRLIYFSYDVKMKEKGDIPEGYSVSREKKERFSLILESASTNQTSMYLCASSLTVMGLNTEAFFGQGTRLTVV.